The 23 T cell receptor beta chains listed next were all sequenced from one sample in a study of spatial heterogeneity in lung cancer. TCRdb re-analysed the 5' RACE reads in MiXCR, keeping a single row per CDR3 protein. The sample gives approximately 7,000 distinct CDR3 sequences, 4.5% to 7% of which show up once; roughly 10% is in the top ten. Stated time point: sample taken at primary tumor resection. Without sorting, whole RNA was sequenced from tumor, nontumor lung or frozen PBMC. The sample was normal lung tissue next to the tumor, taken at surgery. These receptor sequences come from a female donor with early-stage non-small cell lung cancer.

In this sample, this clonotype is medium-sized. The library was prepared for alpha chains; this beta chain is a stray read, so its frequency means little. The chain has TRBV27 and TRBJ2-1; 11 bases align to TRBD2. The CDR3 length is 14 residues. The J segment lost 7 bases and the V segment lost 4 bases, leaving 3 bases of the junction unmatched. Germline V gene sequence: CDR1 MNHEY, CDR2 SMNVEV (reference sequence). The chain's CDR3 is CASSSWTSGNEQFF. In DNA, the CDR3 is TGTGCCAGCAGTTCCTGGACTAGCGGGAATGAGCAGTTCTTC.

This clonotype was recorded many times. As an off-target read in a library built for alpha chains, this beta chain has a frequency of little significance. The gene calls are TRBV20-1 and TRBJ1-5, with D unresolved. Trimming removed 6 bases from V and 5 bases from J, with 17 bases in between. The germline V gene encodes CDR1 DFQATT and CDR2 SNEGSKA (reference sequence). This CDR3 comprises 14 residues. Written as DNA, the CDR3 is TGCAGTGCCCTGTCGGTAGGGCCTTATCAGCCCCAGCATTTT. Translation gives CSALSVGPYQPQHF.

This clonotype is judged medium-sized (0.01 to 0.1%). A library made for alpha chains picked up this beta chain off target, so its size means little. The chain joins TRBV20-1 to TRBJ2-5; 10 nucleotides match TRBD2. V gave up 1 base and J gave up 5 bases; unmatched junction bases: 7. The CDR3 runs to 15 residues. Germline loops: CDR1 DFQATT, CDR2 SNEGSKA (reference sequence). CDR3 nucleotides: TGCAGTGCTAGAGGTTCTAGCGGGGGCCGGGAGACCCAGTACTTC. It specifies CSARGSSGGRETQYF.

This clonotype is deemed medium-sized. With the library built for alpha chains, this beta chain is off target and its frequency is not meaningful. The genes are TRBV12-3 or TRBV12-4 and TRBJ2-2; possibly TRBD2 for D (6 bases). The CDR3 consists of 16 residues. Trimming shortened V by 2 bases and J by 4 bases, and 14 bases separated the two germline ends. The CDR3 protein is CASSLRRPGGTGELFF. For the CDR3, the DNA is TGTGCCAGCAGTTTACGGCGCCCCGGGGGCACCGGGGAGCTGTTTTTT.

This clonotype was detected ten times or more. The size of this beta chain means little, since it is a stray read in a library made for alpha chains. This chain connects TRBV19 to TRBJ2-3; 9 positions match TRBD2. The trim removed 5 bases at V and 6 bases at J, leaving 24 bases unmatched. The CDR3 extends over 20 amino acids. Germline V gene sequence: CDR1 LNHDA, CDR2 SQIVND (reference sequence). This CDR3 reads CASSFTGTARLAVIRDTQYF. As DNA, the CDR3 is TGTGCCAGTAGTTTTACCGGGACAGCAAGACTAGCGGTTATCCGGGATACGCAGTATTTT. Combining the CDR3 with reference TRBV19 and TRBJ2-3 gives the whole variable domain DGGITQSPKYLFRKEGQNVTLSCEQNLNHDAMYWYRQDPGQGLRLIYYSQIVNDFQKGDIAEGYSVSREKKESFPLTVTSAQKNPTAFYLCASSFTGTARLAVIRDTQYFGPGTRLTVL.

On this clonotype itself: A library prepared for alpha chains yielded this beta chain as an off-target read; its size is of little meaning. The V gene is TRBV6-5, the J gene TRBJ2-1; D may be TRBD1 or TRBD2 (6 bases each). This CDR3 is 16 amino acids long. Trimming left V 4 bases short and J 6 bases short, with 19 bases between. Germline values: CDR1 MNHEY, CDR2 SVGAGI. The CDR3 nucleotides are TGTGCCAGCAGTTCTGGAGGAGGGGGGCCTGTCAATGAGCAGTTCTTC. This codes for CASSSGGGGPVNEQFF.

By frequency in the sample, this clonotype is medium-sized. This beta chain is an off-target read within a library intended for alpha chains, so its frequency means little. This rearrangement joins TRBV10-3 to TRBJ2-3, with TRBD2 matching 7 bases. The CDR3 has 14 amino acids. V lost 11 bases, J lost 5 bases, and 13 bases stayed unmatched. Germline V gene data show CDR1 as ENHRY and CDR2 as SYGVKD. As DNA, the CDR3 is TGTGCCTCCAGCGGCGGGGGATGGGGAGATACGCAGTATTTT. It is translated as CASSGGGWGDTQYF.

Points on this clonotype: With the library built for alpha chains, this beta chain is off target and its frequency is not meaningful. The rearrangement uses TRBV6-5 and TRBJ2-1; D ambiguous. CDR1 is MNHEY, CDR2 SVGAGI, per germline. V was shortened by 7 bases and J by 9 bases, with 10 bases between the two germline ends. This CDR3 spans 11 amino acids. The CDR3 nucleotides read TGTGCCAGCACCGCTGGGCGTGAGCAGTTCTTC. It specifies CASTAGREQFF.

This clonotype was detected ten times or more. The library was built for alpha chains, so this beta chain is an off-target read and its size means little. The V and J genes are TRBV27 and TRBJ1-5, with a possible D match to TRBD1 (5 bases). CDR1 and CDR2 from the germline V gene are MNHEY and SMNVEV (reference sequence). This CDR3 comprises 14 residues. Trimming took 6 bases from V and 9 from J, leaving 18 bases between them. CDR3 sequence reads: CASRKMGGVGPQHF. DNA for the CDR3: TGTGCCAGCAGGAAAATGGGGGGGGTAGGGCCCCAGCATTTT.

Details on this clonotype: This beta chain lies outside the target of a library built for alpha chains; its clone size means little. This sequence joins TRBV18 and TRBJ2-5; 9 positions match TRBD2. Per the germline V gene, CDR1 is KGHSH and CDR2 is LQKENI. Trimming removed 4 bases from V and 1 base from J; junction bases left unmatched: 7. The CDR3 length is 16 residues. Here the CDR3 DNA reads TGTGCCAGCTCACGTCCGACTAGCGGCATCCAAGAGACCCAGTACTTC. Translation gives CASSRPTSGIQETQYF.

In its sample, this clonotype ranks as medium-sized. Since the library was made to target alpha chains, this beta chain is a stray read and its abundance is not meaningful. This chain links TRBV29-1 with TRBJ2-1, with a possible D match to TRBD1 (6 bases). The germline V and J ends were trimmed by 1 base and 6 bases, with 13 bases remaining between them. The CDR3 consists of 14 residues. The V gene's germline CDR1 is SQVTM and CDR2 ANQGSEA. The DNA for the CDR3 is TGCAGCGTTGAAGGCCTAGGGGGTATCAATGAGCAGTTCTTC. This encodes CSVEGLGGINEQFF.

This clonotype appeared many times. In a library made to pick up alpha chains, this beta chain is a stray read with a size that means little. The chain recombines TRBV27 with TRBJ1-2; 10 positions agree with TRBD1. After removal of 5 bases from V and 5 bases from J, the junction contained 8 bases not matched to a gene. This CDR3 spans 15 amino acids. Germline V gene data show CDR1 as MNHEY and CDR2 as SMNVEV (reference sequence). In nucleotides, the CDR3 is TGTGCCAGCAGTCAAACCTGGACAGGGGGGTATGGCTACACCTTC. Protein sequence: CASSQTWTGGYGYTF.

By share, this clonotype counts as medium-sized. Being off target in a library aimed at alpha chains, this beta chain has a size of little meaning. The gene calls are TRBV19 and TRBJ2-5, with 10 bases matching TRBD2. The CDR3 spans 14 residues. With V trimmed by 4 bases and J by 4 bases, 3 bases remained unmatched. Germline V gene lookup returns CDR1 LNHDA and CDR2 SQIVND (reference sequence). CDR3 nucleotides: TGTGCCAGTAGTACACGACTAGCGGGAGAGACCCAGTACTTC. Translating it yields CASSTRLAGETQYF.

This clonotype was observed a handful of times. This beta chain appears as a stray read in a library generated for alpha chains; its size is not informative. This chain uses TRBV5-1 with TRBJ2-3; no firm D call. Germline lookup yields CDR1 SGHRS and CDR2 YFSETQ. CDR3 size: 14 residues. V dropped 0 bases and J dropped 0 bases, with 5 bases sitting between them. CDR3 amino acids: CASSLDGSTDTQYF. DNA for the CDR3: TGCGCCAGCAGCTTGGATGGCAGCACAGATACGCAGTATTTT.

This clonotype is medium-sized (0.01 to 0.1%) by share. The library was prepared for alpha chains; this beta chain is a stray read, so its frequency means little. The V and J genes are TRBV10-3 and TRBJ2-7, with D unresolved. The CDR3 has 14 residues. V gave up 4 bases and J gave up 6 bases, with 16 bases separating them. The germline CDR1 and CDR2 sequences are ENHRY and SYGVKD. The CDR3 sequence: CAISGPTSVVEQYF. CDR3 nucleotide sequence: TGTGCCATCAGTGGACCTACCTCGGTCGTCGAGCAGTACTTC.

This clonotype is deemed medium-sized (0.01 to 0.1%). Since it is a stray read in a library aimed at alpha chains, this beta chain has a size that is not meaningful. The chain carries TRBV7-2 and TRBJ2-1; TRBD2 matches at 9 bases. V shed 3 bases, J shed 4 bases, and the junction held 4 bases outside the gene matches. Germline CDR1 and CDR2: SGHTA and FQGNSA. The CDR3 is 15 amino acids. The CDR3 reads CASSFFTSGYNEQFF. Here the CDR3 DNA reads TGTGCCAGCAGCTTTTTTACTAGCGGGTACAATGAGCAGTTCTTC.

By share of the sample, this clonotype is medium-sized. This likely comes from a read error, as the CDR3 has no conserved phenylalanine or tryptophan at its end. The DNA is left out, because the CDR3 cannot be placed on it with certainty; the CDR3 is given as TCRdb lists it. Little can be read into the size of this beta chain, an off-target read in a library designed for alpha chains. Here the CDR3 reads CASSNSEPGCP. This chain links TRBV21-1 with TRBJ1-2; the table's D call TRBD1 went unverified against the DNA. TRBV21-1 is a documented pseudogene. With termini counted, the CDR3 has 11 amino acids.

In this sample, this clonotype is medium-sized. This beta chain was picked up by a library intended for alpha chains and is off target, so its count carries little meaning. The V and J genes are TRBV5-4 and TRBJ2-2; TRBD1 aligns across 9 bases. This CDR3 has 14 amino acids. V was clipped by 4 bases and J by 7 bases; unmatched bases: 5. The V gene's germline CDR1 is SGHNT and CDR2 YYREEE (reference sequence). CDR3 DNA sequence: TGTGCCAGCAGCGCTGGACAGGGGAACGGGGAGCTGTTTTTT. This translates into CASSAGQGNGELFF.

About this clonotype: This beta chain is an unintended read in a library built for alpha chains; its size means little. This sequence joins TRBV5-1 and TRBJ2-5; TRBD1 agrees at 10 bases. V lost 4 bases to trimming and J lost 1 base; unmatched junction nucleotides: 7. Germline CDR1 SGHRS, CDR2 YFSETQ. The CDR3 runs 16 residues. CDR3 in amino acids: CASSNSGTGVQETQYF. The CDR3, as DNA: TGCGCCAGCAGCAATTCCGGGACAGGGGTCCAAGAGACCCAGTACTTC.

By share of the sample, this clonotype is large (0.1 to 1%). This beta chain came through as a stray read in a library set up for alpha chains, and its size says little. The chain has TRBV24-1 and TRBJ2-5; D is unresolved. CDR1 and CDR2 from the germline V gene are KGHDR and SFDVKD. The CDR3 runs 15 residues. Trimming pared 5 bases from V and 1 base from J, leaving 13 bases between. The CDR3 is CATSGPDVGQETQYF. The CDR3 DNA sequence: TGTGCCACCAGTGGCCCGGACGTCGGCCAAGAGACCCAGTACTTC.

This clonotype occurred a few times. This beta chain turned up in a library designed for alpha chains; as an off-target read, its abundance says little. The chain combines TRBV12-3 or TRBV12-4 with TRBJ2-7, with D unclear. The CDR3 spans 14 residues. Trimming removed 1 base from V and 1 base from J, with 8 bases in between. The DNA for the CDR3 is TGTGCCAGCAGTTTAGGGACGGATTCCTACGAGCAGTACTTC. Translation: CASSLGTDSYEQYF.

This clonotype has ten or more counts. Being off target in a library aimed at alpha chains, this beta chain has a size of little meaning. This chain links TRBV14 with TRBJ2-1; 15 bases map to TRBD2. CDR1 SGHDN and CDR2 FVKESK come from the germline V gene. The CDR3 sequence is 18 residues long. V was clipped by 4 bases and J by 4 bases; unmatched bases: 8. DNA for the CDR3: TGTGCCAGCAGCCCACGGACTAGCGGGAGGGTTGGTTACAATGAGCAGTTCTTC. It specifies CASSPRTSGRVGYNEQFF. The variable domain in full, completed from reference TRBV14 and TRBJ2-1, reads EAGVTQFPSHSVIEKGQTVTLRCDPISGHDNLYWYRRVMGKEIKFLLHFVKESKQDESGMPNNRFLAERTGGTYSTLKVQPAELEDSGVYFCASSPRTSGRVGYNEQFFGPGTRLTVL.

By share, this clonotype ranks as medium-sized (0.01 to 0.1%). This beta chain is an off-target read within a library intended for alpha chains, so its frequency means little. The V and J genes are TRBV27 and TRBJ2-3; D possibly corresponds to TRBD1 (6 bases). Germline values: CDR1 MNHEY, CDR2 SMNVEV (reference sequence). V lost 1 base to trimming and J lost 1 base, with 9 bases between them. The CDR3 totals 15 residues. The chain's CDR3 is CASSLWGQGTDTQYF. The CDR3 DNA reads as TGTGCCAGCAGTTTATGGGGGCAGGGCACAGATACGCAGTATTTT.